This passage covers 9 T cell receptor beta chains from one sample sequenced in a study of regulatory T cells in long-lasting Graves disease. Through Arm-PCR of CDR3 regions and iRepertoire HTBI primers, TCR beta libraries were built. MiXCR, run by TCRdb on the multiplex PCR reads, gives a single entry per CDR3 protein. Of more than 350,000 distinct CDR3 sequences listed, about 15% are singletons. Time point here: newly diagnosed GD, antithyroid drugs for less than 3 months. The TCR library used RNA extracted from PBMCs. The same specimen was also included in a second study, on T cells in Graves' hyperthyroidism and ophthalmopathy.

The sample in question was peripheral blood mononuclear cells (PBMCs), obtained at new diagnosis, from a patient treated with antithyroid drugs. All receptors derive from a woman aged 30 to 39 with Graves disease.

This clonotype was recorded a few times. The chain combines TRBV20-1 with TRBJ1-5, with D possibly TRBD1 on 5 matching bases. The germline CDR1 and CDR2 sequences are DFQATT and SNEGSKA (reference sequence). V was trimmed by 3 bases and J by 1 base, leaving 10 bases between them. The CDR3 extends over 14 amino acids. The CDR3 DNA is TGCAGTGCTAGCGCGGGGACGAGCAATCAGCCCCAGCATTTT. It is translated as CSASAGTSNQPQHF.

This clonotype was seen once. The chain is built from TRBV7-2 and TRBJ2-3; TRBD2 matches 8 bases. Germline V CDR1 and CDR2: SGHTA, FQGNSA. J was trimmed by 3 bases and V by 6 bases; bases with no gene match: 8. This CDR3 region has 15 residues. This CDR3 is CASSLSGAGTDTQYF. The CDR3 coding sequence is TGTGCCAGCAGTCTTAGCGGGGCCGGGACAGATACGCAGTATTTT.

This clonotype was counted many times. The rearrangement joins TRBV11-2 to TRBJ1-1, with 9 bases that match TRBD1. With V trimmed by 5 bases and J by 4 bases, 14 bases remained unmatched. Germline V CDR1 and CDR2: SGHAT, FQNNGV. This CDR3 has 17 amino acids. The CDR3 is CASSTWTGENGGTEAFF. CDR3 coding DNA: TGTGCCAGCAGCACTTGGACAGGGGAGAATGGAGGCACTGAAGCTTTCTTT.

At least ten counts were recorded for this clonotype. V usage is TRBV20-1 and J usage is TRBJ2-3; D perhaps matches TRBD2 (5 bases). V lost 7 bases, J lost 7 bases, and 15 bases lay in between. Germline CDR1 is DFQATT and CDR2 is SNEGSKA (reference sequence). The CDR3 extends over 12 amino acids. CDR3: CSVVGEVYTQYF. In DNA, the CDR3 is TGCAGTGTTGTGGGAGAAGTATATACGCAGTATTTT.

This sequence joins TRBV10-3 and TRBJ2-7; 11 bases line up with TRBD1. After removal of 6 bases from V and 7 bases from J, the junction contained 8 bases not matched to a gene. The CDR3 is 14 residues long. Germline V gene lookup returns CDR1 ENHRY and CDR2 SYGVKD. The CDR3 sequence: CAISRDRGSGEQYF. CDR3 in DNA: TGTGCCATCAGCCGGGACAGGGGGTCGGGAGAGCAGTACTTC.

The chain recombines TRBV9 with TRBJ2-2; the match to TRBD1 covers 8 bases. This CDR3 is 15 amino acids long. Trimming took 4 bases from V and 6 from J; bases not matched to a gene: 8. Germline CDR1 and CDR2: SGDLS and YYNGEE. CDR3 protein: CASSPTTGAPGELFF. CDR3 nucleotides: TGTGCCAGCAGCCCAACGACAGGGGCTCCCGGGGAGCTGTTTTTT.

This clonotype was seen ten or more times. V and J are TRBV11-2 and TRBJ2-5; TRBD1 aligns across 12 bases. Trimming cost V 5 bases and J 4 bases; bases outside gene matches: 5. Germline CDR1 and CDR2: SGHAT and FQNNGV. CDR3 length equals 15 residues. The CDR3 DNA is TGTGCCAGCAGCATGGGACAGGGGGCCGGAGAGACCCAGTACTTC. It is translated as CASSMGQGAGETQYF.

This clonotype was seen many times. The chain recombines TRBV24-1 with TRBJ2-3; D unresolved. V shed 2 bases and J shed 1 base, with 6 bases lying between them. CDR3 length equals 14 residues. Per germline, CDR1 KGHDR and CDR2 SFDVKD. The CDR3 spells CATSDSQGTDTQYF. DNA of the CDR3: TGTGCCACCAGTGATTCGCAGGGCACAGATACGCAGTATTTT.

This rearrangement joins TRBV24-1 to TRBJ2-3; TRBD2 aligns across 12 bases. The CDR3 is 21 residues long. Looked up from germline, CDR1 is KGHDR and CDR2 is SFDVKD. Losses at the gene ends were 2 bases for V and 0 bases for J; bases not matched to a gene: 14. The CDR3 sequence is CATSDSPRVTSGRKSTDTQYF. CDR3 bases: TGTGCCACCAGTGATTCCCCTAGGGTCACTAGCGGGAGGAAAAGCACAGATACGCAGTATTTT.